This T cell receptor beta chain was recovered during a study of response to subunit inactivated influenza vaccine. V dropped 4 bases and J dropped 6 bases, with 13 bases sitting between them. In germline, CDR1 is KGHSH, CDR2 LQKENI. The CDR3 is made up of 14 amino acids. This clonotype was counted once. Using its own MiXCR run on the RT-PCR reads, TCRdb lists one record per CDR3 protein. The sample carries around 580,000 distinct CDR3 sequences, 14% recorded once. The sample here was PBMCs from blood, taken about 11 days after vaccination. The receptor was isolated from a man between 50 and 59 years old who received an inactivated influenza vaccine. The chain employs TRBV18 and TRBJ1-5; D remains ambiguous. CDR3 sequence reads: CASSLSGSRQPQHF. CDR3 nucleotides: TGTGCCAGCTCACTTTCCGGGTCTCGTCAGCCCCAGCATTTT.